These T cell receptor beta chains were read from a single sample in a study of spatial heterogeneity in lung cancer. TCRdb fed the 5' RACE reads into MiXCR, producing one record per CDR3 protein. The sample has over 50,000 distinct CDR3 sequences, roughly 6.4% seen once. Sequenced material: PBMCs, taken at surgery. These receptors all stem from a female donor with early-stage non-small cell lung cancer. Both conserved end residues are part of each CDR3. The order of the fields is J gene, V gene, D gene, clone size, CDR3 DNA, CDR3 protein. A D gene is named only where the DNA matches it firmly. Expanded clones are given a class, and other clones once, few, many or no size at all.

>TRBJ1-5|TRBV4-1|.|.
TGCGCCAGCAGCTTGGGGGAATATAGCAATCAGCCCCAGCATTTT
CASSLGEYSNQPQHF
>TRBJ2-3|TRBV24-1|TRBD1|medium-sized
TGTGCCACCAGTGATTCTGGACAGGCCACAGATACGCAGTATTTT
CATSDSGQATDTQYF
>TRBJ1-1|TRBV5-1|.|many
TGCGCCAGCAGCTGGCCGGGACGACAGAACACTGAAGCTTTCTTT
CASSWPGRQNTEAFF
>TRBJ2-3|TRBV7-2|.|many
TGTGCCAGCAGCTTAGTACCAGAAGCAGATACGCAGTATTTT
CASSLVPEADTQYF
>TRBJ2-5|TRBV28|.|many
TGTGCCAGCAGTTCACCAGTAGAGACCCAGTACTTC
CASSSPVETQYF
>TRBJ1-1|TRBV7-9|TRBD1|many
TGTGCCAGCAGTCCCGACAGGGTGAACACTGAAGCTTTCTTT
CASSPDRVNTEAFF
>TRBJ2-7|TRBV29-1|.|many
TGCAGCGTTGATATTGGGATAGAAGCCTACGAGCAGTACTTC
CSVDIGIEAYEQYF
>TRBJ2-1|TRBV24-1|TRBD1|many
TGTGCCACCAGCGTCCGGGACAGGGTGGTCAATGAGCAGTTCTTC
CATSVRDRVVNEQFF
>TRBJ1-1|TRBV2|.|few
TGTGCCACACTTAGGGGAAAGGGGAACACTGAAGCTTTCTTT
CATLRGKGNTEAFF
>TRBJ2-7|TRBV2|TRBD2|.
TGTGCCAGCATAGAGCGGGAGTTCTACGAGCAGTACTTC
CASIEREFYEQYF
>TRBJ1-2|TRBV19|.|many
TGTGCCAGTAGCCGGCGGGGGAACTATGGCTACACCTTC
CASSRRGNYGYTF
>TRBJ2-2|TRBV6-5|.|many
TGTGCCAGCAGTTACTCGACAGCCGGGGAGCTGTTTTTT
CASSYSTAGELFF
>TRBJ1-1|TRBV29-1|.|many
TGCAGCGTTGGGGAAGGGGTCGACACTGAAGCTTTCTTT
CSVGEGVDTEAFF
>TRBJ1-5|TRBV28|.|few
TGTGCCAGCACCAAAGGAGGGGGTCGCAATCAGCCCCAGCATTTT
CASTKGGGRNQPQHF
>TRBJ1-4|TRBV2|TRBD1|many
TGTGCCAGCAGTTGGGGGACAGTGGGAGGTGAAAAACTGTTTTTT
CASSWGTVGGEKLFF
>TRBJ1-1|TRBV7-6|.|many
TGTGCCAGCAGCTTGGGGGATAACACTGAAGCTTTCTTT
CASSLGDNTEAFF
>TRBJ1-6|TRBV18|.|many
TGTGCCAGCTCACCAAGCGGGGATTCACCCCTCCACTTT
CASSPSGDSPLHF
>TRBJ2-4|TRBV12-3/TRBV12-4|.|.
TGTGCCAGCAATCCCGGGGGGCGGCGGAACATTCAGTACTTC
CASNPGGRRNIQYF
>TRBJ2-1|TRBV18|.|many
TGTGCCAGCTCACCCTTTCTTTCGGGAGAGACCTACAATGAGCAGTTCTTC
CASSPFLSGETYNEQFF
>TRBJ2-6|TRBV11-2|TRBD1|many
TGTGCCAGCAGTACAGGGGGCTCTGGGGCCAACGTCCTGACTTTC
CASSTGGSGANVLTF
>TRBJ1-1|TRBV9|.|many
TGTGCCAGCAGCGTAGCCGGGTCCCTTAACACTGAAGCTTTCTTT
CASSVAGSLNTEAFF
>TRBJ1-5|TRBV7-9|.|.
TGTGCCAGCAGCTTAAACAAGGGGGGCCAGCCCCAGCATTTT
CASSLNKGGQPQHF
>TRBJ1-1|TRBV10-3|.|.
TGTGCCATCTCTTCGGCGCCGAACACTGAAGCTTTCTTT
CAISSAPNTEAFF
>TRBJ2-4|TRBV5-1|.|many
TGCGCCAGCAGTCCCGGGGTTATTAGGGAGGACATTCAGTACTTC
CASSPGVIREDIQYF
>TRBJ1-6|TRBV6-5|.|many
TGTGCCAGCAGAGCTCCAGGGGTCATCTATAATTCACCCCTCCACTTT
CASRAPGVIYNSPLHF
>TRBJ1-6|TRBV6-2/TRBV6-3|TRBD1|many
TGTGCCAGCAGTCAAACGGGACAGGGGTATTCACCCCTCCACTTT
CASSQTGQGYSPLHF
>TRBJ2-3|TRBV7-7|.|.
TGTGCTAGCAGCTTAGTCTACGGATCTAGCACAGATACGCAGTATTTT
CASSLVYGSSTDTQYF
>TRBJ2-3|TRBV2|.|.
TGTGCCAGCGCCCGCAGCACAGATACGCAGTATTTT
CASARSTDTQYF
>TRBJ2-2|TRBV3-1|TRBD1|.
TGTGCCAGCAGCCAAAACAGGGGGAGGACCGGGGAGCTGTTTTTT
CASSQNRGRTGELFF
>TRBJ2-2|TRBV2|.|few
TGTGCCAGCAGGCTACAGGGAAACACCGGGGAGCTGTTTTTT
CASRLQGNTGELFF
>TRBJ1-1|TRBV27|.|many
TGTGCCAGCAGTTTCGGACCTACAGTTGGCCTTGAAGCTTTCTTT
CASSFGPTVGLEAFF
>TRBJ1-2|TRBV30|.|.
TGTGCCTGGAGTGTATCAGGGATCGGCTACACCTTC
CAWSVSGIGYTF
>TRBJ1-2|TRBV11-2|.|many
TGTGCCAGCAGCTTATTCCGGGGCAACTATGGCTACACCTTC
CASSLFRGNYGYTF
>TRBJ2-1|TRBV28|.|many
TGTGCCAGCATCCCCGGTGACAGCTACAATGAGCAGTTCTTC
CASIPGDSYNEQFF
>TRBJ2-6|TRBV7-3|.|many
TGTGCCAGCAGCCTCTCCGGGACGGGTGCCTCTGGGGCCAACGTCCTGACTTTC
CASSLSGTGASGANVLTF
>TRBJ2-2|TRBV7-7|.|.
TGTGCCAGCAGCCCAGGACGTTTCATAAACACCGGGGAGCTGTTTTTT
CASSPGRFINTGELFF
>TRBJ2-3|TRBV6-5|.|few
TGTGCCAGCAGTCGGAGGGTCGCAACAGATACGCAGTATTTT
CASSRRVATDTQYF
>TRBJ2-3|TRBV5-1|.|many
TGCGCCAGCAGCTTGGGACAGGATAGCGATACGCAGTATTTT
CASSLGQDSDTQYF
>TRBJ2-2|TRBV5-1|TRBD2|medium-sized
TGCGCCAGCAGCCCGGAGGGACTAGCGGGAGATAGAAAAGGCACCGGGGAGCTGTTTTTT
CASSPEGLAGDRKGTGELFF
>TRBJ2-1|TRBV5-4|TRBD2|many
TGTGCCAGCAGCTTGGCCGGGGGGGCAGGCAATGAGCAGTTCTTC
CASSLAGGAGNEQFF
>TRBJ1-2|TRBV2|.|many
TGTGCCAGCAGTGACAGGGCAGATCGCTACACCTTC
CASSDRADRYTF